This record covers a single TCR beta chain. The data were obtained in a study of blood T cell repertoires in COVID-19. At the level of the study: There were acute and convalescent COVID-19 samples, and they came from the United States, Italy and Spain. PBMCs, B-cell-depleted T cells, or T cells were the source of the cDNA or gDNA that made up the material.

As handled by the study authors: Counts of nucleated cells, estimated from reference gene primer amplification, were obtained. Sequencing used immunoSEQ multiplex PCR; TCRdb keeps in-frame clones, though not all of them. V and J calls and clone size are those listed in that table; D and trimming were worked out from the DNA. The sample holds 250,000 to 350,000 clones; around 87% are singletons and the top ten take about 2%. Unmatched junction bases numbered 6, after V lost 3 bases and J lost 4 bases. The CDR3 spans 14 residues. Germline V gene lookup returns CDR1 SGHNT and CDR2 YYREEE (reference sequence).

This TCR came from a woman between 50 and 59 years old who had recovered from COVID-19. The chain is built from TRBV5-4 and TRBJ1-1; 7 bases line up with TRBD1. Sample: peripheral blood. CDR3 sequence (DNA): TGTGCCAGCAGCTCCCCGACAGGGTCCACTGAAGCTTTCTTT. Protein: CASSSPTGSTEAFF.